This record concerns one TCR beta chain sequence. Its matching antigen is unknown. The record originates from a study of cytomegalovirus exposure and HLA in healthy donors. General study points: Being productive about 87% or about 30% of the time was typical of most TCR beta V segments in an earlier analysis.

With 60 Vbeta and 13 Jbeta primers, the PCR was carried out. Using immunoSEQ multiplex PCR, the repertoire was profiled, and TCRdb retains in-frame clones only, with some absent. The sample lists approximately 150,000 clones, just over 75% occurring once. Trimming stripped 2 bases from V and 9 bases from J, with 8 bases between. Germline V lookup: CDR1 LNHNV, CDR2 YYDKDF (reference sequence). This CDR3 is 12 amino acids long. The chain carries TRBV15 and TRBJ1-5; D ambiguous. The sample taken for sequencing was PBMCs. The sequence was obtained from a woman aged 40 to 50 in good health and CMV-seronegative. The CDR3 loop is CATSRLSGPQHF. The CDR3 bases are TGTGCCACCAGCAGACTTAGCGGGCCCCAGCATTTT.